This TCR beta chain was sequenced for a study of control samples from healthy donors and cancer patients. This CDR3 has 13 residues. The ends were cut back, 3 bases at V and 11 bases at J, with 14 bases in the middle. This clone came up once. Here immunoSEQ multiplex PCR was the method, and the copy in TCRdb shows in-frame clones only, minus some. The table lists 150,000 to 200,000 clones, about 86% of them singletons. The source material was blood. The genes are TRBV12-3 or TRBV12-4 and TRBJ1-3, with D possibly being TRBD1 (6 bases). This clonotype originated in a man between 18 and 29 years old in good health. CDR3 protein: CASSFRGGSAIYF. DNA for the CDR3: TGTGCCAGCAGTTTTAGGGGGGGGAGTGCCATATATTTT.